Sequencing of this TCR beta chain was carried out in a study of radiotherapy plus CTLA-4 blockade in lung cancer. Study in general: For roughly 19% of patients, objective responses occurred, and roughly 31% had disease control.

Overall study results and limits: Reports identified early blood T cell clone dynamics, with interferon-beta, as the best response predictor. Radiotherapy with ipilimumab was followed by blood expansion of tumor-derived clones.

In regard to this clone: Its antigen is undetermined.

This CDR3 spans 10 amino acids. Trimming cost V 6 bases and J 4 bases, with 6 bases left between them. Germline V gene data show CDR1 as DFQATT and CDR2 as SNEGSKA (reference sequence). The repertoire was sequenced with immunoSEQ multiplex PCR; TCRdb's copy has only in-frame clones and lacks some. This table has 85,000 to 90,000 clones, 70% to 90% appearing once. CTLA-4 blockade with ipilimumab, together with focal radiation, was given to patients with chemo-refractory metastatic non-small-cell lung cancer. This specimen consisted of peripheral blood, obtained from a patient treated with radiotherapy plus ipilimumab. The sequence was obtained from a human donor with non-small cell lung cancer that progressed on radiotherapy plus ipilimumab. This chain links TRBV20-1 with TRBJ2-5; D call uncertain. CDR3 nucleotide sequence: TGCAGTGCGGGAAGAGAGACCCAGTACTTC. Amino acid sequence: CSAGRETQYF.